This TCR beta chain was observed in a study of T-cell memory formation after mild COVID-19. Study observations and caveats: A second wave of clones peaked on day 37, and their SARS-CoV-2 specificity went unconfirmed.

CDR1 and CDR2 (germline): SGHRS, YFSETQ. The CDR3 loop spans 12 amino acids. Trimming pared 1 base from V and 8 bases from J, leaving 7 bases between. Constant-segment-primed 5'RACE gave TCR alpha and TCR beta cDNA libraries with sample barcodes and UMIs. TCRdb re-called the 5' RACE reads through MiXCR, storing one row per CDR3 protein. Among about 430,000 distinct CDR3 sequences, 20% to 25% were seen once, and the ten largest hold around 8.1%. This clonotype was observed a handful of times. The antigen is not known. Sequencing was done on a sample of PBMCs or a T cell subset sorted from them (not recorded which). This sequence joins TRBV5-1 and TRBJ2-1; D gene uncertain. This TCR came from an adult woman who had mild COVID-19 (a few samples of this study predate the infection). Cell type and time point are not known. The CDR3 DNA reads as TGCGCCAGCAGCTTGATCGGTGATGAGCAGTTCTTC. Translating gives CASSLIGDEQFF.